These 3 T cell receptor beta chains came from one sample sequenced in a study of cytomegalovirus exposure and HLA in healthy donors. Sequencing was performed with immunoSEQ multiplex PCR; in TCRdb, only in-frame clones are kept and a portion is missing. Of about 200,000 clones listed, around 78% were seen once; the top ten hold 5.5% to 7%. Sequenced sample: PBMCs. The receptors here all came from a woman in her late teens or twenties in good health and CMV-seronegative.

This clone has only a few counts. The rearrangement links TRBV5-4 to TRBJ1-1; perhaps TRBD1 as D (5 bases). This CDR3 has 13 residues. Trimming stripped 1 base from V and 7 bases from J, with 11 bases between. Germline V gene sequence: CDR1 SGHNT, CDR2 YYREEE (reference sequence). DNA for the CDR3: TGTGCCAGCAGCTTGATGGGGGGGGATGAAGCTTTCTTT. Translation gives CASSLMGGDEAFF. Supplemented by reference TRBV5-4 and TRBJ1-1, the full variable domain reads ETGVTQSPTHLIKTRGQQVTLRCSSQSGHNTVSWYQQALGQGPQFIFQYYREEENGRGNFPPRFSGLQFPNYSSELNVNALELDDSALYLCASSLMGGDEAFFGQGTRLTVV.

The J gene is TRBJ2-3, the V gene TRBV30; 10 nucleotides align to TRBD2. There are 18 residues in the CDR3. CDR1 is GTSNPN, CDR2 SVGIG, per germline (reference sequence). The J segment lost 4 bases and the V segment lost 0 bases, leaving 13 bases of the junction unmatched. The CDR3 DNA reads as TGTGCCTGGAGTGTACTAACAGCGGGAGGGCCGAGGGCAGATACGCAGTATTTT. Its protein product is CAWSVLTAGGPRADTQYF.

On this clone itself: At one of its ends the junction is not consistent with the germline gene, which may arise from a read error. J is TRBJ2-1 and V is TRBV7-3; TRBD1 or TRBD2 may be the D gene (5 bases each). Germline V gene data show CDR1 as SGHTA and CDR2 as FQGTGA. The CDR3 consists of 15 residues. CDR3 residues: CASSITGDYYNEQFF. CDR3 coding DNA: TGTGCCAGCAGCATAACAGGAGACTACTACAATGAGCAGTTCTTC. The whole variable domain, remainder taken from reference TRBV7-3 and TRBJ2-1, is GAGVSQTPSNKVTEKGKYVELRCDPISGHTALYWYRQSLGQGPEFLIYFQGTGAADDSGLPNDRFFAVRPEGSVSTLKIQRTERGDSAVYLCASSITGDYYNEQFFGPGTRLTVL.